This T cell receptor (beta chain) was captured by sequencing in a study of T cell repertoires in cytomegalovirus infection. Overall study: Matching HLA type, along with CMV infection, was indicated by public TCR beta signatures. Study conclusions and caveats: Adding up the frequency of public TCR beta families identified people who carried CMV plus the relevant HLA. Clonotype analysis showed dominance of the ex vivo response by HLA-C-restricted CMV-specific TCR beta clonotypes.

TCRdb recomputed calls from the reads with MiXCR, one row per CDR3 protein. The sample carries 170,000 or so distinct CDR3 sequences, about a sixth recorded once. This CDR3 is built from 15 residues. Per germline, CDR1 LNHNV and CDR2 YYDKDF (reference sequence). Deletions cut 0 bases from V and 0 bases from J, with 7 bases between. Points on this clonotype: The antigen is unknown.

Sequenced input: CD8+ T cells from PBMCs. The rearrangement uses TRBV15 and TRBJ2-3; the D is unclear. The sequence came from a human donor in good health (CMV status not recorded). Some clones in this sample may be carry-over from other donors' samples. The CDR3 DNA reads TGTGCCACCAGCAGAGATGGGCTTAGCACAGATACGCAGTATTTT. Translation: CATSRDGLSTDTQYF.